This T cell receptor (beta chain) came from a study of CD8+ T cells in alopecia areata. Treatment: oral pan-JAK inhibitor, 5-10 mg twice daily. cDNA reverse transcribed from extracted RNA served as the sequencing template. The table came from immunoSEQ multiplex PCR; TCRdb's copy has only in-frame clones and leaves some out. The data show about 220,000 clones, around 57% seen once. Notes on this clone: One junction end does not reproduce the germline sequence, and a read error may be involved.

This TCR was recovered from a human donor with alopecia areata. This specimen consisted of CD4+ T cells sorted from blood, obtained at week 4, from a patient treated with tofacitinib.

The CDR3 DNA reads as TGTGCCTGGAGCGCCGGCGGGCCTCGGGTGACTTTT. As protein: CAWSAGGPRVTF. The chain is built from TRBV30 and TRBJ1-4; D unclear. The CDR3 has 12 amino acids. CDR1 and CDR2 (germline): GTSNPN, SVGIG (reference sequence).